The 10 T cell receptor beta chains reported below all come from one sample, sequenced in a study of cytotoxic CD8 clonotypes in ibrutinib-treated CLL. Here immunoSEQ multiplex PCR was the method, and the copy in TCRdb shows in-frame clones only, minus some. The sample lists tens of thousands of clones, around four fifths occurring once. This material consisted of PBMCs, taken after 24 months of ibrutinib treatment. These receptors were taken from a human donor with chronic lymphocytic leukemia.

J is TRBJ1-4 and V is TRBV6-5; D unresolved. Germline CDR1 MNHEY, CDR2 SVGAGI. This CDR3 comprises 16 residues. V was clipped by 4 bases and J by 0 bases, with 12 bases between them. The CDR3 bases are TGTGCCAGCAGTTCCTTCAGAGGAGCAACTAATGAAAAACTGTTTTTT. It encodes CASSSFRGATNEKLFF.

This chain connects TRBV27 to TRBJ1-2; 9 nucleotides match TRBD1. CDR1 and CDR2 from the germline V gene are MNHEY and SMNVEV (reference sequence). The CDR3 has 15 amino acids. With 6 bases clipped from V and 6 bases from J, the junction kept 11 bases outside the gene matches. The CDR3 region has the DNA TGTGCCAGCAGCCCTAGCCGGACAGGGGCAAATGGCTACACCTTC. This translates into CASSPSRTGANGYTF.

The chain couples TRBV11-2 to TRBJ1-2; a weak D match, TRBD1 (6 bases). Germline V gene data show CDR1 as SGHAT and CDR2 as FQNNGV. The CDR3 loop spans 16 amino acids. Trimming pared 0 bases from V and 4 bases from J, leaving 15 bases between. In DNA, the CDR3 is TGTGCCAGCAGCTTAGACGGGGGGGCCGTGTCCTATGGCTACACCTTC. It codes for CASSLDGGAVSYGYTF.

The CDR3 coding sequence is TGTGCCAGCAGAGCCGGGACTAGTAAAGAGACCCAGTACTTC. It translates to CASRAGTSKETQYF. V gene TRBV28 combines with J gene TRBJ2-5, with 8 bases fitting TRBD2. Germline loops: CDR1 MDHEN, CDR2 SYDVKM. V was pared by 6 bases and J by 3 bases, with 6 bases of the junction left unmatched. The CDR3 has 14 amino acids.

This chain connects TRBV11-2 to TRBJ2-7, with TRBD1 matching over 9 bases. The CDR3 runs 13 residues. The ends lost 5 bases at V and 5 bases at J; junction bases unmatched: 4. Germline CDR1 reads SGHAT; CDR2 reads FQNNGV. The CDR3 DNA reads as TGTGCCAGCAGCCGGGACAGGGCCCACGAGCAGTACTTC. Its translation is CASSRDRAHEQYF. Together with reference TRBV11-2 and TRBJ2-7, the CDR3 gives the full variable domain: EAGVAQSPRYKIIEKRQSVAFWCNPISGHATLYWYQQILGQGPKLLIQFQNNGVVDDSQLPKDRFSAERLKGVDSTLKIQPAKLEDSAVYLCASSRDRAHEQYFGPGTRLTVT.

V gene TRBV28 combines with J gene TRBJ2-1; 8 nucleotides align to TRBD2. After removal of 6 bases from V and 4 bases from J, the junction contained 8 bases not matched to a gene. The CDR3 extends over 15 amino acids. Germline lookup yields CDR1 MDHEN and CDR2 SYDVKM. The CDR3 DNA follows: TGTGCCAGCAGAACTAGCGGACTTGGGTACAATGAGCAGTTCTTC. This gives the protein CASRTSGLGYNEQFF.

The chain has TRBV6-1 and TRBJ2-2, with D unresolved. Trimming stripped 11 bases from V and 5 bases from J, with 15 bases between. This CDR3 is built from 13 residues. Per germline, CDR1 MNHNS and CDR2 SASEGT. CDR3: CAAPRGPTGELFF. CDR3 coding DNA: TGTGCCGCCCCGCGAGGACCGACCGGGGAGCTGTTTTTT.

This chain joins TRBV27 and TRBJ2-7; 8 nucleotides line up with TRBD1. V shed 5 bases, J shed 8 bases, and the junction held 8 bases outside the gene matches. This CDR3 spans 13 amino acids. The germline gives CDR1 MNHEY, CDR2 SMNVEV (reference sequence). CDR3 DNA sequence: TGTGCCAGCAGTCCCAGGGGGCTAATCAAGCAGTACTTC. This gives the protein CASSPRGLIKQYF.

This rearrangement joins TRBV6-6 to TRBJ2-7; 7 bases map to TRBD2. In germline, CDR1 is MNHNY, CDR2 SVGAGI (reference sequence). CDR3 length: 16 amino acids. Trimming at V came to 7 bases and at J to 0 bases, leaving 12 bases not matched to a gene. The CDR3 coding sequence is TGTGCCAGCACCTTACGGGCGTCGGGAGGCTCCTACGAGCAGTACTTC. It yields the protein CASTLRASGGSYEQYF.

This chain connects TRBV7-8 to TRBJ1-2; D is unresolved. The V end was cut by 7 bases, the J end by 4 bases, with 13 bases between. The CDR3 totals 13 residues. Germline-derived CDR1 and CDR2 are SGHVS and FQNEAQ. As DNA, the CDR3 is TGTGCCAGCACCCCGAGTCACCGCTATGGCTACACCTTC. Its translation: CASTPSHRYGYTF.